This T cell receptor (beta chain) emerged from a study of T cell responses to AZD1222 COVID-19 vaccine. Study results and limitations: The reported proportion of spike-specific TCRs targeting unmutated variant regions was nearly half. At study baseline, merely five or six AZD1222 recipients were seropositive. Repertoires were sampled only after the peak T cell response. Donors were chiefly white British, with a greater number of females, and clonal diversity was perhaps underestimated.

Trimming stripped 6 bases from V and 1 base from J, with 15 bases between. The CDR3 length is 16 residues. The germline gives CDR1 MNHEY, CDR2 SMNVEV (reference sequence). Repertoires were generated with immunoSEQ multiplex PCR, while TCRdb's copy carries only in-frame clones and drops some. The profile shows about 190,000 clones, approximately 92% of them singletons. This clone has just one count. Its antigen is as yet unknown. The genes are TRBV27 and TRBJ2-2; D remains ambiguous. The sample consisted of peripheral blood, taken on day 0 of AZD1222 vaccination. The TCR comes from an adult in good health. The CDR3 nucleotides are TGTGCCAGCAGAGATCAGGCGGAACTGAACACCGGGGAGCTGTTTTTT. Amino acids: CASRDQAELNTGELFF.